This T cell receptor (beta chain) is from a study of vaccination and CD4 T cells after COVID-19. Background on the study: Two-dose vaccination with either BNT162b2 or mRNA-1273 was given to participants.

On this clonotype: Its target is unknown.

Described treatment: roughly 10-day PBMC culture with coronavirus spike peptide pools or control peptides (ViraFEST assay). With V trimmed by 6 bases and J by 3 bases, 10 bases remained unmatched. Germline values: CDR1 MNHNS, CDR2 SASEGT. The CDR3 is 16 amino acids. The Oncomine TCR Beta short-read assay was what sequenced the DNA obtained from cultured CD4+ T cells. TCRdb reanalysed the PCR reads using MiXCR and keeps one entry per CDR3 protein. The table shows thousands of distinct CDR3 sequences, with around 62% occurring only once. The sequenced sample was cultured CD4+ T cells from blood, obtained after SARS-CoV-2 vaccination. The chain has TRBV6-1 and TRBJ2-7, with 11 nucleotides matching TRBD1. The source is a human donor with COVID-19. For the CDR3, the DNA is TGTGCCAGCAGCCTTCTTCGGACAGGGGGCATCTACGAGCAGTACTTC. Residues: CASSLLRTGGIYEQYF.